This TCR beta chain was captured by sequencing in a study of cytomegalovirus exposure and HLA in healthy donors. Study background: Earlier results showed approximately 110 million unique TCR beta sequences derived from some 180 million T cells.

J lost 7 bases, V lost 0 bases, and 4 bases had no gene match. Looked up from germline, CDR1 is SGHRS and CDR2 is YFSETQ. The CDR3 has 15 residues. Vbeta (60) and Jbeta (13) primers were used in the PCR. The method was immunoSEQ multiplex PCR; TCRdb's version includes in-frame clones alone and lacks a portion of them. The sample comprises roughly 100,000 clones, roughly 70% of which are singletons, and less than 3.5% rests with the top ten. This chain uses TRBV5-1 with TRBJ2-1; 10 bases match TRBD2. This clonotype was sampled from a woman in her forties or fifties in good health and CMV-seronegative. Sequencing input: PBMCs. The CDR3 DNA is TGCGCCAGCAGCTTGGATCTAGCGGGAGATAATGAGCAGTTCTTC. It specifies CASSLDLAGDNEQFF.